This T cell receptor beta chain stems from a study of T cells in Graves' hyperthyroidism and ophthalmopathy. This clonotype was seen repeatedly, ten times or more. Amplified TCR beta CDR3 regions came from RNA transcripts. The TCR CDR3 first-round RT-PCR relied on the HTBI primer set. TCRdb re-called the multiplex PCR reads through MiXCR, storing one row per CDR3 protein. The sample has fewer than 750,000 distinct CDR3 sequences, 13% to 15% seen once. Patients with uncontrolled infections, other autoimmune diseases, pregnancy or lactation were excluded. The V gene's germline CDR1 is SGDLS and CDR2 YYNGEE. With 4 bases clipped from V and 3 bases from J, the junction kept 10 bases outside the gene matches. The CDR3 extends over 16 amino acids.

This TCR was sampled from a woman in her fifties or sixties with Graves' ophthalmopathy. The sequencing sample was made of blood. This chain uses TRBV9 with TRBJ2-7; 10 positions match TRBD1. The DNA for the CDR3 is TGTGCCAGCAGCCCCGGGACAGGGGATCGGTACTACGAGCAGTACTTC. It specifies CASSPGTGDRYYEQYF.